The T cell receptor beta chain described here comes from a study of a mutant IDH1 vaccine in newly diagnosed glioma (dated by TCRdb to the early 2020s). About the full investigation: The approximately 30 treated patients were roughly 60% male and 37.5% female, with a mean age of roughly 40 years. Prior to enrollment, patients had been given standard therapy consisting of radiotherapy alone, temozolomide alone, or radiochemotherapy with temozolomide, with the combination given to most patients. Peripheral blood samples were drawn at six visits, namely V03 (baseline), V05, V07, V10, V12 and V13. Longitudinal TCRB deep sequencing was done for fewer than 30 treated patients, wherever samples were available for exploratory analyses. The research as a whole found: Immune responses induced by the vaccine were seen in more than 85% of patients across multiple MHC alleles. PBMC samples for TCRB deep sequencing were selected based on availability. Pseudoprogression seemed to be unrelated to changes in the top peripheral T cell clonotypes found by TCRB sequencing. According to the authors, sample limitations meant that analyses of patient blood samples could not be reproduced.

V loses 5 bases of germline sequence and J loses 3 bases, and the interval between the two ends is 8 bases. The germline V gene yields SGHNT for CDR1 and YENEEA for CDR2. The CDR3 runs 12 amino acids, cysteine and phenylalanine included. The read is trimmed to its CDR3 DNA, 36 bases read in frame from base 1. Libraries were made using the immunoSEQ multiplex PCR assay. Rearranged TCR beta chain sequences were amplified with the hsTCRB Kit following the manufacturer's protocol. Sequencing of TCRB libraries was carried out on an Illumina MiSeq. Per the original workflow: Demultiplexing, trimming and gene mapping were performed with the kit vendor's proprietary platform. The table was pulled from immuneACCESS by TCRdb, which kept in-frame rearrangements only. Such tables lose some clones; where checked, under half of the loss comes from unresolved V genes, and the rest has no known cause. That table gives V, J and clone size, and the DNA gave D and trimming. The sample table shows about 16,000 clones, and 95% to 96% are seen once. The ten biggest clones cover 3.6% of the sample.

The time point label here, explained by the study, means: baseline, week 1 (first vaccination visit). Taken with the paper, the label for treatment or condition translates to: pre-vaccination baseline after standard-of-care therapy. Newly diagnosed WHO grade 3 or 4 IDH1-mutant astrocytomas showing loss of nuclear ATRX were present in the donors. The samples were drawn from NOA16, a multicentre, single-arm, open-label phase I trial in Germany that tested a mutant IDH1 peptide vaccine in humans for the first time. For immunogenicity testing, the blood drawn at visit V03 was used as the baseline sample. Genomic DNA for TCRB sequencing was isolated from EDTA blood with the DNeasy Blood and Tissue Kit. In the case of this clone: Its antigen specificity is not known. The record has no base qualities; no much larger clone is one base away.

This chain is built from TRBV11-3 and TRBJ2-7; the D gene cannot be resolved reliably. The clonotype was recovered from a woman aged 18-30 years with glioma. Some clones in this sample may be carry-over from other donors' samples. This specimen consisted of peripheral blood mononuclear cells (PBMCs), obtained from a glioma patient treated with radiotherapy, temozolomide or both. The CDR3 protein is CASSRTNYEQYF. The bases are TGTGCCAGCAGCCGTACTAACTACGAGCAGTACTTC.